This T cell receptor (beta chain) appears in the sequencing data of a study of T cells in Graves' hyperthyroidism and ophthalmopathy (dated by TCRdb to the late 2010s). A note on the overall study: Peripheral blood samples were taken at the time of initial diagnosis, prior to any treatment. Once sampling was done, hyperthyroidism patients were given methimazole at a starting dose of 30 mg daily, whereas ophthalmopathy patients were given high-dose intravenous methylprednisolone. The paper describes TCR Vbeta CDR3 sequencing of roughly 130 peripheral blood samples, made up of about 40 ophthalmopathy patients, 70 to 75 hyperthyroidism patients and some 17 progressor patients. The roughly 94 discovery patients were randomly divided into training and test sets at a 7:3 ratio. To identify TCR V-J signatures that set the groups apart, the researchers used a discovery cohort of about a hundred patients, made up of under 50 with Graves' ophthalmopathy and approximately 57 with stable Graves' hyperthyroidism. The study also compared thyroid tissue and blood T-cell repertoires from about 6 Graves' hyperthyroidism patients. Whether ophthalmopathy could be predicted prospectively was tested in an independent validation cohort made up of under 20 hyperthyroidism patients plus 17 patients who later progressed to ophthalmopathy. Beyond this particular receptor, the publication reports: In validation, the model predicted progression to ophthalmopathy a median of around 6.5 months before onset, with over 60% sensitivity and roughly 79% specificity. In cross-validation, a model built on a 13 V-J signature told ophthalmopathy apart from stable hyperthyroidism with 85% to 90% sensitivity and roughly 83% specificity, and in testing the same model reached 80%/75%. Sample size was not statistically predetermined, and blinding of investigators to group allocation was not performed. Most expanded thyroid clonotypes (frequency above 0.001) were also found in blood, which suggests that blood repertoires may mirror thyroid immune responses.

This clonotype was seen repeatedly, ten times or more. The antigen this receptor binds is unknown. Qualities for individual bases were not recorded, and no much larger clone is one base off. The TCR beta CDR3 regions were amplified from the RNA transcripts. A first-round RT-PCR of the TCR CDR3 used the HTBI primer set with the Qiagen OneStep RT-PCR kit. Libraries were constructed in a second round of multiplex PCR, after which size selection and purification were carried out. The libraries were sequenced on an Illumina HiSeq2000 using paired-end 100 bp reads. On the study's bioinformatics: SOAPnuke was used to process the raw data, with reads discarded if the reads contained adapters or uncalled bases, had a mean Phred below 15, or lacked an exact constant-primer or identifier match. High-quality paired reads were merged using COPE v1.2.5, and each unique nucleotide sequence was defined as a clonotype. Clonotypes were aligned to IMGT TRBV, TRBD and TRBJ reference segments using MiTCR v1.1. The analysis included only V-J combinations with a frequency above 0.0001, which together covered 99% to 99.2% of the repertoires. A TCS score was defined as the ratio of F50 (clonal expansion) to E x V (chaos), with BLOSUM62-based TCRdist applied between CDR3 peptides within each V-J. Welch's t-statistics and random forest reduced roughly 540 V-J features to under 15, which were used in a naive Bayes classifier (R e1071). The public sequencing data were trimmed at Q25 with fastp and processed into clonotypes with MiXCR by TCRdb, which kept only in-frame beta chains. Each CDR3 protein appears once, grouped with its most common genes and DNA. These V and J calls derive from TCRdb rather than the authors' analysis. Present in this sample are around 200,000 distinct CDR3 sequences, about 17% of which were seen just once. The top ten hold about two fifths of the sample.

A patient counted as having stable Graves' hyperthyroidism if no progression to ophthalmopathy occurred over 18 months of follow-up. The hyperthyroidism patients were between 18 and 65 years old and newly diagnosed, with a disease duration of less than 2 months. Any patient with an uncontrolled infection, another autoimmune disease, pregnancy or lactation was excluded. Clinical symptoms, serum thyroxine and TRAb, thyroid ultrasound, and orbital computed tomography formed the basis for the diagnoses. PBMCs were separated from 7.5 to 10 ml of fresh peripheral blood using Ficoll-Paque density gradient centrifugation. Total RNA was extracted with Trizol reagent, and quality was checked on an Agilent 2100 Bioanalyzer. The sequenced sample consisted of blood. This clonotype was sampled from a man in his forties with Graves' hyperthyroidism.

The DNA sequence follows: TGTGCCAGCAGCTTAGGACCCCTCAGGGGGGCCGGGGCCAATGAGCAGTTCTTC. Translated, this is CASSLGPLRGAGANEQFF. The sequence is built from TRBV7-8 and TRBJ2-1, with TRBD1 perhaps the D gene, on 7 matching bases. Based on the germline V gene, the CDR1 and CDR2 sequences are SGHVS and FQNEAQ. The CDR3 spans 18 residues, from the cysteine through the phenylalanine. Solely the CDR3 DNA is kept, with 54 bases framed from the first base. V drops 1 base and J drops 6 bases, leaving 22 bases in between.